A single sample is the source of the 32 T cell receptor beta chains below, sequenced in a study of blood T cell repertoires in COVID-19. TCRdb keeps only in-frame clones here, not all; method: immunoSEQ multiplex PCR. The sample lists some 190,000 clones, roughly 80% occurring once. The specimen was peripheral blood. The origin of the receptors is a woman aged 55 to 70 with COVID-19, enrolled during active disease.

The chain is built from TRBV30 and TRBJ2-5; 9 nucleotides match TRBD1. The V segment lost 0 bases and the J segment 5 bases; nucleotides outside the gene matches: 10. The germline V gene encodes CDR1 GTSNPN and CDR2 SVGIG (reference sequence). CDR3 length: 16 amino acids. The CDR3 here is CAWSVHYRGTGETQYF. The DNA for the CDR3 is TGTGCCTGGAGTGTACATTATCGGGGGACAGGGGAGACCCAGTACTTC.

V and J are TRBV25-1 and TRBJ2-6; 9 bases map to TRBD1. The germline gives CDR1 MGHDK, CDR2 SYGVNS. V shed 0 bases and J 2 bases; nucleotides not matched to a gene: 5. The CDR3 runs to 18 residues. The DNA for the CDR3 is TGTGCCAGCAGTGAATATGGGACAGGGTCCGCTGGGGCCAACGTCCTGACTTTC. It translates to CASSEYGTGSAGANVLTF.

This clone came up a few times. The gene calls are TRBV3-1 (or the pseudogene TRBV3-2) and TRBJ1-6, with 7 bases aligning to TRBD1. CDR1 and CDR2 (germline): LGHDT, YNNKEL (reference sequence). The junction had 9 bases not matched to a gene; V was cut back by 0 bases and J by 7 bases. CDR3 size: 17 residues. The CDR3 coding sequence is TGTGCCAGCAGCCAAGATTTATCCGGGACAGCGAATTCACCCCTCCACTTT. It encodes CASSQDLSGTANSPLHF.

This chain links TRBV7-8 with TRBJ1-2; TRBD1 is a possible D gene (5 bases). The germline V gene encodes CDR1 SGHVS and CDR2 FQNEAQ. The V end lost 2 bases, the J end lost 0 bases, and 7 bases lay between the germline ends. The length of the CDR3 is 14 residues. Here the CDR3 reads CASSLTTANYGYTF. The DNA of the CDR3 is TGTGCCAGCAGCTTAACGACAGCTAACTATGGCTACACCTTC.

Only one count was recorded for this clone. The rearrangement uses TRBV19 and TRBJ2-6; 7 bases are shared with TRBD1. The CDR3 runs to 19 residues. V shed 3 bases, J shed 0 bases, and the junction held 11 bases outside the gene matches. The V gene's germline CDR1 is LNHDA and CDR2 SQIVND (reference sequence). The CDR3 here is CASSMFAGGTSSGANVLTF. The CDR3 DNA sequence: TGTGCCAGTAGTATGTTTGCAGGGGGAACCTCCTCTGGGGCCAACGTCCTGACTTTC. Combining the CDR3 with reference TRBV19 and TRBJ2-6 gives the whole variable domain DGGITQSPKYLFRKEGQNVTLSCEQNLNHDAMYWYRQDPGQGLRLIYYSQIVNDFQKGDIAEGYSVSREKKESFPLTVTSAQKNPTAFYLCASSMFAGGTSSGANVLTFGAGSRLTVL.

The chain has TRBV5-4 and TRBJ2-3, with 9 bases lining up with TRBD2. This CDR3 comprises 14 residues. With 7 bases clipped from V and 1 base from J, the junction kept 4 bases outside the gene matches. The germline V gene has CDR1 SGHNT and CDR2 YYREEE (reference sequence). Here the CDR3 DNA reads TGTGCCAGCGGTTCTAGCGGGGGCACAGATACGCAGTATTTT. This translates into CASGSSGGTDTQYF. Based on the CDR3 plus reference TRBV5-4 and TRBJ2-3, the full variable domain is ETGVTQSPTHLIKTRGQQVTLRCSSQSGHNTVSWYQQALGQGPQFIFQYYREEENGRGNFPPRFSGLQFPNYSSELNVNALELDDSALYLCASGSSGGTDTQYFGPGTRLTVL.

This sequence joins TRBV25-1 and TRBJ2-2; D is unclear. There are 14 residues in the CDR3. Germline V lookup: CDR1 MGHDK, CDR2 SYGVNS. V lost 4 bases and J 1 base, leaving 7 bases between the germline ends. CDR3 sequence: CASSVRRNTGELFF. The CDR3 DNA sequence: TGTGCCAGCAGTGTTAGAAGGAACACCGGGGAGCTGTTTTTT.

CDR3 bases: TGTGCCAGCAGGGGACAGGGGGCATATCAGCCCCAGCATTTT. Translated: CASRGQGAYQPQHF. This chain joins TRBV28 and TRBJ1-5; TRBD1 aligns across 12 bases. This CDR3 is 14 amino acids long. Germline V gene sequence: CDR1 MDHEN, CDR2 SYDVKM. After removal of 6 bases from V and 5 bases from J, the junction contained 2 bases not matched to a gene.

This clone was seen just once. The chain uses TRBV7-2 and TRBJ2-1; 10 nucleotides line up with TRBD2. V was clipped by 1 base and J by 3 bases; unmatched bases: 6. The V gene's germline CDR1 is SGHTA and CDR2 FQGNSA. The CDR3 totals 17 residues. The CDR3 nucleotides read TGTGCCAGCAGCTTAGTTCCGCCTAGCGGGAGCTACAATGAGCAGTTCTTC. This codes for CASSLVPPSGSYNEQFF.

As concerns this clone: Other DNA sequences in this sample translate to the same CDR3. J is TRBJ2-7 and V is TRBV28, with TRBD2 matching over 10 bases. The J segment lost 4 bases and the V segment lost 3 bases, leaving 3 bases of the junction unmatched. This CDR3 contains 14 residues. The germline CDR1 and CDR2 sequences are MDHEN and SYDVKM. The CDR3 is CASSLRLAGYEQYF. Here the CDR3 DNA reads TGTGCCAGCAGTTTGAGACTAGCGGGTTACGAGCAGTACTTC.

This chain joins TRBV5-6 and TRBJ2-5; D is perhaps TRBD1 (6 bases). Germline-derived CDR1 and CDR2 are SGHDT and YYEEEE. With 4 bases removed from V and 2 bases from J, the gap between germline ends came to 12 bases. This CDR3 is built from 14 residues. CDR3 DNA sequence: TGTGCCAGCAGCCCTCGACAGGTACAAGAGACCCAGTACTTC. Its translation is CASSPRQVQETQYF.

The gene calls are TRBV28 and TRBJ1-1; D remains unclear. The CDR3 contains 14 residues. Trimming cost V 3 bases and J 0 bases, with 8 bases left between them. Germline values: CDR1 MDHEN, CDR2 SYDVKM. The CDR3 DNA reads TGTGCCAGCAGTTTGATCGGGGTGAACACTGAAGCTTTCTTT. Translating it yields CASSLIGVNTEAFF.

This clone was detected many times. V usage is TRBV19 and J usage is TRBJ1-5; the match to TRBD1 covers 9 bases. The CDR3 covers 15 residues. Germline values: CDR1 LNHDA, CDR2 SQIVND (reference sequence). V lost 7 bases, J lost 3 bases, and 7 bases stayed unmatched. The CDR3: CASTRTGAFNQPQHF. The CDR3 DNA follows: TGTGCCAGTACGCGGACAGGGGCGTTCAATCAGCCCCAGCATTTT.

V usage is TRBV3-1 (or the pseudogene TRBV3-2) and J usage is TRBJ1-1, with D hard to call. The CDR3 is 13 residues long. Germline V CDR1 and CDR2: LGHDT, YNNKEL (reference sequence). The germline V and J ends were trimmed by 5 bases and 6 bases, with 13 bases remaining between them. Here the CDR3 DNA reads TGTGCCAGCAGCTTAGACCGAGGGTCTGAAGCTTTCTTT. It codes for CASSLDRGSEAFF.

This chain joins TRBV18 and TRBJ2-7; D not certain. The germline V gene has CDR1 KGHSH and CDR2 LQKENI. This CDR3 contains 13 residues. With 6 bases removed from V and 6 bases from J, the gap between germline ends came to 15 bases. The CDR3: CASSLPTRSEQYF. The CDR3, as DNA: TGTGCCAGCTCTCTCCCCACCCGGTCCGAGCAGTACTTC.

The gene calls are TRBV10-3 and TRBJ1-1, with TRBD1 matching over 11 bases. After removal of 0 bases from V and 5 bases from J, the junction contained 5 bases not matched to a gene. This CDR3 has 16 residues. Germline V lookup: CDR1 ENHRY, CDR2 SYGVKD. The CDR3 DNA sequence: TGTGCCATCAGTGAGTCTGTGGGGACAGGGGGAACTGAAGCTTTCTTT. Its protein product is CAISESVGTGGTEAFF.

The chain uses TRBV2 and TRBJ1-2; 11 nucleotides align to TRBD1. CDR3 size: 15 residues. Germline trimming cut 8 bases from V and 6 bases from J; bases unmatched to any gene: 11. Germline lookup yields CDR1 SNHLY and CDR2 FYNNEI. Written as DNA, the CDR3 is TGTGCCAGCGCCCCAAACGGACAGGGGGCGGATGGCTACACCTTC. Protein: CASAPNGQGADGYTF.

This clone has just one count. The rearrangement links TRBV7-8 to TRBJ1-5, with 7 bases matching TRBD1. The V and J ends lost 1 base and 0 bases, in that order; junction bases with no gene match: 0. Germline-derived CDR1 and CDR2 are SGHVS and FQNEAQ. This CDR3 spans 15 amino acids. The CDR3 nucleotides are TGTGCCAGCAGCTTAGGGGACAGTAGCAATCAGCCCCAGCATTTT. The encoded protein is CASSLGDSSNQPQHF.

The chain couples TRBV5-6 to TRBJ2-6; tentatively, D is TRBD2 (6 bases). CDR3 length: 16 residues. The V end was cut by 4 bases, the J end by 0 bases, with 11 bases between. Germline CDR1 is SGHDT and CDR2 is YYEEEE. CDR3 sequence: CASSVLGGSGANVLTF. The CDR3 bases are TGTGCCAGCAGCGTTTTGGGGGGCTCTGGGGCCAACGTCCTGACTTTC.

The CDR3 nucleotides read TGTGCCAGCAGCTTAGCACCAGACAGATCGCTAGGTGAAAAACTGTTTTTT. Translation: CASSLAPDRSLGEKLFF. The rearrangement uses TRBV11-3 and TRBJ1-4, with TRBD1 as a possible D gene (5 bases). The CDR3 covers 17 residues. Trimming pared 1 base from V and 7 bases from J, leaving 19 bases between. Germline V gene data show CDR1 as SGHNT and CDR2 as YENEEA.

This sequence joins TRBV7-2 and TRBJ2-7; weak D call: TRBD2 (6 bases). Per germline, CDR1 SGHTA and CDR2 FQGNSA. Trimming cost V 4 bases and J 0 bases, with 13 bases left between them. The length of the CDR3 is 15 residues. In nucleotides, the CDR3 is TGTGCCAGCAGCTCTACCGGGACTCACTCCTACGAGCAGTACTTC. Its protein product is CASSSTGTHSYEQYF.

The rearrangement links TRBV19 to TRBJ2-1; TRBD2 aligns across 11 bases. The CDR3 extends over 15 amino acids. The trim removed 4 bases at V and 2 bases at J, leaving 1 base unmatched. Germline V gene data show CDR1 as LNHDA and CDR2 as SQIVND (reference sequence). This CDR3 reads CASSRLAGTYNEQFF. DNA for the CDR3: TGTGCCAGTAGTAGACTAGCGGGAACCTACAATGAGCAGTTCTTC.

The chain is built from TRBV6-1 and TRBJ2-2, with 7 bases fitting TRBD1. V lost 0 bases and J lost 4; bases outside the gene matches: 8. The CDR3 totals 17 residues. The germline V gene encodes CDR1 MNHNS and CDR2 SASEGT. CDR3 bases: TGTGCCAGCAGTGAAGCGACAGGGTTACGCATCACCGGGGAGCTGTTTTTT. It encodes CASSEATGLRITGELFF.

The gene calls are TRBV7-9 and TRBJ1-2, with D unclear. Trimming pared 0 bases from V and 0 bases from J, leaving 8 bases between. The CDR3 runs to 15 residues. Looked up from germline, CDR1 is SEHNR and CDR2 is FQNEAQ (reference sequence). The CDR3 spells CASSLASTANYGYTF. The CDR3 region has the DNA TGTGCCAGCAGCTTAGCGTCAACAGCTAACTATGGCTACACCTTC.

This sequence joins TRBV6-1 and TRBJ1-5; possibly TRBD1 for D (6 bases). This CDR3 has 15 amino acids. Trimming took 3 bases from V and 4 from J, leaving 13 bases between them. The germline gives CDR1 MNHNS, CDR2 SASEGT. CDR3 coding DNA: TGTGCCAGCAGTGAGTCAAGCAGGGGAAATCAGCCCCAGCATTTT. Protein sequence: CASSESSRGNQPQHF.

The chain links TRBV18 to TRBJ1-5; 12 positions match TRBD1. The length of the CDR3 is 19 residues. Germline V lookup: CDR1 KGHSH, CDR2 LQKENI. V trimming: 6 bases; J trimming: 5 bases; junction bases outside the gene matches: 17. The CDR3 spells CASSPGQGAEGRSHQPQHF. The DNA of the CDR3 is TGTGCCAGCTCGCCGGGACAGGGGGCGGAGGGAAGGTCGCATCAGCCCCAGCATTTT.

The chain joins TRBV7-6 to TRBJ2-5; 10 nucleotides line up with TRBD2. Trimming took 8 bases from V and 3 from J; bases not matched to a gene: 9. The CDR3 loop spans 15 amino acids. Germline lookup yields CDR1 SGHVS and CDR2 FNYEAQ. The CDR3 coding sequence is TGTGCCAGCCGAAGCCACGGACTAGCGGAAGAGACCCAGTACTTC. It is translated as CASRSHGLAEETQYF.

The CDR3 DNA sequence: TGCGCCAGCACCCGGGGGGACAGGGGCGGCGAGCAGTACTTC. Translated: CASTRGDRGGEQYF. V gene TRBV5-1 combines with J gene TRBJ2-7, with TRBD1 matching over 10 bases. V lost 6 bases to trimming and J lost 6 bases; unmatched junction nucleotides: 9. Germline CDR1 is SGHRS and CDR2 is YFSETQ. CDR3 length: 14 residues.

The gene calls are TRBV6-4 and TRBJ1-5, with 8 nucleotides matching TRBD1. The junction had 30 bases not matched to a gene; V was cut back by 2 bases and J by 9 bases. The CDR3 covers 22 residues. From germline, CDR1 is MRHNA and CDR2 SNTAGT. The CDR3 spells CASSDMNRLSRHWTGRVSPQHF. The CDR3 DNA reads TGTGCCAGCAGTGACATGAATCGTCTGAGTCGCCATTGGACAGGGAGGGTATCGCCCCAGCATTTT.

In this sample, this clone turned up many times. The chain employs TRBV7-6 and TRBJ1-2, with TRBD1 matching over 7 bases. In germline, CDR1 is SGHVS, CDR2 FNYEAQ. J lost 6 bases, V lost 3 bases, and 4 bases had no gene match. The CDR3 is made up of 13 amino acids. This chain's CDR3 is CASSLTGNDGYTF. CDR3 in DNA: TGTGCCAGCAGCTTGACAGGGAACGATGGCTACACCTTC. The full variable domain, its missing parts supplied by reference TRBV7-6 and TRBJ1-2, is GAGVSQSPRYKVTKRGQDVALRCDPISGHVSLYWYRQALGQGPEFLTYFNYEAQQDKSGLPNDRFSAERPEGSISTLTIQRTEQRDSAMYRCASSLTGNDGYTFGSGTRLTVV.

The V gene is TRBV7-9, the J gene TRBJ1-2; 7 bases fit TRBD1. The CDR3 has 12 amino acids. Germline CDR1 is SEHNR and CDR2 is FQNEAQ (reference sequence). V dropped 7 bases and J dropped 8; count of bases not matched to a gene: 7. In DNA, the CDR3 is TGTGCCAGCACTTTAAGGGGGCTAGGCTACACCTTC. Translation: CASTLRGLGYTF.

This clone occurred once. CDR3 bases: TGTGCCAGTAGCTTGGCAGTTGACAATCAGCCCCAGCATTTT. This codes for CASSLAVDNQPQHF. The V gene is TRBV19, the J gene TRBJ1-5; unclear D gene. Germline lookup yields CDR1 LNHDA and CDR2 SQIVND (reference sequence). V was cut by 6 bases and J by 3 bases, with 12 bases left in between. The CDR3 runs to 14 residues.